This TCR beta chain was obtained from a study of blood T cell repertoires in COVID-19. The V gene lost 3 bases and the J gene lost 7 bases, with 24 bases spanning the gap. From germline, CDR1 is LGHDT and CDR2 YNNKEL (reference sequence). This CDR3 is built from 18 residues. Residents of about two dozen US areas, aged about 18 to 89 years, made up the participants. Repertoires were generated with immunoSEQ multiplex PCR, while TCRdb's copy carries only in-frame clones and drops some. The sample carries 200,000 to 250,000 clones, more than 80% recorded once. The chain uses TRBV3-1 (or the pseudogene TRBV3-2) and TRBJ2-2, with TRBD1 as a possible D gene (6 bases). The origin of this receptor is a woman aged 35 to 49 with acute COVID-19. Sequencing input: PBMCs or T cells enriched from blood (not recorded which). The CDR3 region is CASSQGTTGSLGIGELFF. DNA of the CDR3: TGTGCCAGCAGCCAGGGCACGACAGGATCGCTTGGTATCGGGGAGCTGTTTTTT.